The 31 T cell receptor beta chains below all came from one sample that was sequenced in a study of cytomegalovirus exposure and HLA in healthy donors. Primers included in the PCR were 60 Vbeta and 13 Jbeta primers. Some clones are missing from TCRdb's copy, which holds only in-frame ones; the method was immunoSEQ multiplex PCR. Altogether 150,000 to 200,000 clones are present, more than 70% being singletons, with the ten largest covering 1.1%. The sample taken for sequencing was PBMCs. These TCRs come from a woman aged 40 to 50 in good health and CMV-seronegative.

CDR3 residues: CASSLDGGGNTIYF. As DNA, the CDR3 is TGCGCCAGCAGCTTGGACGGGGGTGGAAACACCATATATTTT. The chain has TRBV5-1 and TRBJ1-3, with D perhaps matching TRBD1 (5 bases). This CDR3 spans 14 amino acids. CDR1 SGHRS and CDR2 YFSETQ come from the germline V gene. Trimming took 0 bases from V and 3 from J, leaving 7 bases between them.

The rearrangement joins TRBV2 to TRBJ1-3; D is unresolved. The CDR3 length is 16 residues. Germline loops: CDR1 SNHLY, CDR2 FYNNEI. The V end lost 6 bases, the J end lost 4 bases, and 19 bases lay between the germline ends. The CDR3 loop is CASSAAPGIKGNTIYF. The CDR3 nucleotides are TGTGCCAGCAGCGCCGCCCCGGGGATCAAGGGAAACACCATATATTTT.

This clone occurred a few times. The rearrangement joins TRBV19 to TRBJ1-2; 8 nucleotides match TRBD1. Trimming at V came to 7 bases and at J to 3 bases, leaving 7 bases not matched to a gene. CDR1 is LNHDA, CDR2 SQIVND, per germline (reference sequence). CDR3 length equals 14 residues. CDR3 sequence reads: CASTTGTGDYGYTF. For the CDR3, the DNA is TGTGCCAGTACCACCGGGACAGGCGACTATGGCTACACCTTC.

This clone was observed a few times. The chain has TRBV7-9 and TRBJ1-4; TRBD1 matches at 7 bases. Germline-derived CDR1 and CDR2 are SEHNR and FQNEAQ (reference sequence). Trimming cost V 5 bases and J 10 bases; bases outside gene matches: 4. CDR3 length: 12 amino acids. In nucleotides, the CDR3 is TGTGCCAGCAGCGGAGGGGGCGGAAAACTGTTTTTT. Its translation is CASSGGGGKLFF.

V is TRBV30 and J is TRBJ2-3, with a weak D call TRBD2 (6 bases). V shed 0 bases and J shed 1 base, with 14 bases lying between them. This CDR3 comprises 16 residues. Looked up from germline, CDR1 is GTSNPN and CDR2 is SVGIG (reference sequence). The CDR3 bases are TGTGCCTGGAGTGTATCGGTGGGGGAGGGCACAGATACGCAGTATTTT. It is translated as CAWSVSVGEGTDTQYF.

The V call is TRBV2, the J call TRBJ2-7; D unclear. This CDR3 region has 11 residues. Trimming removed 2 bases from V and 9 bases from J, with 8 bases in between. Per germline, CDR1 SNHLY and CDR2 FYNNEI. As DNA, the CDR3 is TGTGCCAGCAGTGAACGGGTGGCGCAGTACGTC. Protein: CASSERVAQYV.

The chain employs TRBV15 and TRBJ1-5; 8 nucleotides line up with TRBD1. J was trimmed by 11 bases and V by 0 bases; bases with no gene match: 6. Germline V lookup: CDR1 LNHNV, CDR2 YYDKDF (reference sequence). The CDR3 length is 14 residues. Here the CDR3 DNA reads TGTGCCACCAGCAGAGATCCTGGACAGGGCGCCCAGCATTTT. Its protein is CATSRDPGQGAQHF.

On this clone: Other nucleotide sequences from this sample produce the same CDR3. The V call is TRBV30, the J call TRBJ2-7, with a weak D call TRBD1 (6 bases). Per the germline V gene, CDR1 is GTSNPN and CDR2 is SVGIG (reference sequence). Trimming shortened V by 2 bases and J by 4 bases, and 9 bases separated the two germline ends. The CDR3 totals 12 residues. Here the CDR3 DNA reads TGTGCCTGGAGTATACAGGGTTACGAGCAGTACTTC. Its translation is CAWSIQGYEQYF.

This clone has a handful of counts. The genes are TRBV28 and TRBJ1-3, with TRBD1 matching 8 bases. In germline, CDR1 is MDHEN, CDR2 SYDVKM. This CDR3 contains 13 residues. V dropped 8 bases and J dropped 6; count of bases not matched to a gene: 6. In DNA form, the CDR3 reads TGTGCCAGCCGGGGGACAGGCGTAAACACCATATATTTT. Translated: CASRGTGVNTIYF.

J is TRBJ2-1 and V is TRBV19; 11 bases agree with TRBD2. CDR1 and CDR2 from the germline V gene are LNHDA and SQIVND (reference sequence). With V trimmed by 4 bases and J by 10 bases, 18 bases remained unmatched. The CDR3 extends over 18 amino acids. This CDR3 is CASSTGLAEYDVGGEQFF. CDR3 sequence (DNA): TGTGCCAGTAGTACGGGACTAGCGGAATACGACGTTGGGGGGGAGCAGTTCTTC.

Concerning this clone itself: An end of the junction does not agree with germline; a read error may underlie this. V gene TRBV5-5 combines with J gene TRBJ2-1, with TRBD2 matching 9 bases. The germline gives CDR1 SGHKS, CDR2 YYEKEE (reference sequence). The CDR3 consists of 17 residues. CDR3 loop: CASSLEASGAPYNKQFF. DNA of the CDR3: TGTGCCAGCAGCTTGGAGGCTAGCGGGGCTCCATACAATAAGCAGTTCTTC. Based on the CDR3 plus reference TRBV5-5 and TRBJ2-1, the full variable domain is DAGVTQSPTHLIKTRGQQVTLRCSPISGHKSVSWYQQVLGQGPQFIFQYYEKEERGRGNFPDRFSARQFPNYSSELNVNALLLGDSALYLCASSLEASGAPYNKQFFGPGTRLTVL.

The gene calls are TRBV18 and TRBJ2-3; D call uncertain. The CDR3 contains 14 residues. CDR1 and CDR2 (germline): KGHSH, LQKENI. V gave up 2 bases and J gave up 1 base, with 7 bases separating them. CDR3 in DNA: TGTGCCAGCTCACCAAGCCAGGGCACAGATACGCAGTATTTT. Encoded protein: CASSPSQGTDTQYF.

The gene calls are TRBV9 and TRBJ1-3, with D uncertain. CDR1 and CDR2 (germline): SGDLS, YYNGEE. The CDR3 length is 14 residues. V dropped 4 bases and J dropped 0 bases, with 8 bases sitting between them. CDR3 bases: TGTGCCAGCAGCACACAGAGCTCTGGAAACACCATATATTTT. It encodes CASSTQSSGNTIYF.

V usage is TRBV7-3 and J usage is TRBJ1-3, with TRBD1 matching over 10 bases. Trimming cost V 6 bases and J 3 bases; bases outside gene matches: 14. Germline CDR1 reads SGHTA; CDR2 reads FQGTGA. This CDR3 region has 18 residues. CDR3 in amino acids: CASRGTGAIYSHGNTIYF. For the CDR3, the DNA is TGTGCCAGCAGAGGGACAGGGGCCATTTACTCTCATGGAAACACCATATATTTT.

The rearrangement links TRBV2 to TRBJ2-1; 10 nucleotides align to TRBD2. Germline V gene data show CDR1 as SNHLY and CDR2 as FYNNEI. V was pared by 5 bases and J by 10 bases, with 8 bases of the junction left unmatched. This CDR3 contains 14 residues. The DNA of the CDR3 is TGTGCCAGCAGTACCGGGACTAGCGCCAGGGAGCAGTTCTTC. It codes for CASSTGTSAREQFF.

The chain recombines TRBV14 with TRBJ2-1; the match to TRBD1 covers 7 bases. The V gene's germline CDR1 is SGHDN and CDR2 FVKESK. This CDR3 has 14 residues. Trimming at V came to 4 bases and at J to 8 bases, leaving 8 bases not matched to a gene. The CDR3 DNA reads as TGTGCCAGCAGCCTCTGGACTCAGGGGGATGAGCAGTTCTTC. This codes for CASSLWTQGDEQFF.

The V call is TRBV4-2, the J call TRBJ1-5; 7 bases line up with TRBD1. V was clipped by 3 bases and J by 5 bases; unmatched bases: 7. Germline V gene sequence: CDR1 LGHNA, CDR2 YNFKEQ. The CDR3 extends over 15 amino acids. CDR3: CASSHKGTEDQPQHF. CDR3 coding DNA: TGTGCCAGCAGCCACAAAGGGACAGAGGATCAGCCCCAGCATTTT.

The chain carries TRBV18 and TRBJ1-1; 7 bases fit TRBD1. In germline, CDR1 is KGHSH, CDR2 LQKENI. There are 14 residues in the CDR3. V lost 1 base and J lost 4; bases outside the gene matches: 3. CDR3 nucleotides: TGTGCCAGCTCACCACGGCCAGGGGGCACTGAAGCTTTCTTT. Its protein product is CASSPRPGGTEAFF.

The V call is TRBV7-2, the J call TRBJ1-2; possible D gene TRBD1, 6 bases. V lost 5 bases and J 3 bases, leaving 10 bases between the germline ends. The CDR3 is 13 amino acids. Germline V gene data show CDR1 as SGHTA and CDR2 as FQGNSA. As DNA, the CDR3 is TGTGCCAGCAGCAAAGACAGGCACTATGGCTACACCTTC. Encoded protein: CASSKDRHYGYTF.

The J gene is TRBJ1-2, the V gene TRBV5-1; 9 bases are a match to TRBD1. The germline V gene has CDR1 SGHRS and CDR2 YFSETQ. This CDR3 region has 13 residues. The ends lost 4 bases at V and 4 bases at J; junction bases unmatched: 2. Here the CDR3 reads CASSAQGAYGYTF. The DNA of the CDR3 is TGCGCCAGCAGCGCACAGGGGGCCTATGGCTACACCTTC.

The sample holds a few counts of this clone. The chain uses TRBV7-3 and TRBJ1-2, with 7 bases lining up with TRBD1. V dropped 5 bases and J dropped 8; count of bases not matched to a gene: 8. From germline, CDR1 is SGHTA and CDR2 FQGTGA. The length of the CDR3 is 13 residues. The CDR3 nucleotides read TGTGCCAGCAGCGCAAGTCCAGGGGGAGGCTACACCTTC. Its translation: CASSASPGGGYTF. Combining the CDR3 with reference TRBV7-3 and TRBJ1-2 gives the whole variable domain GAGVSQTPSNKVTEKGKYVELRCDPISGHTALYWYRQSLGQGPEFLIYFQGTGAADDSGLPNDRFFAVRPEGSVSTLKIQRTERGDSAVYLCASSASPGGGYTFGSGTRLTVV.

This clone was observed once. The gene calls are TRBV18 and TRBJ1-1, with TRBD1 matching over 9 bases. J lost 0 bases, V lost 2 bases, and 4 bases had no gene match. Germline-derived CDR1 and CDR2 are KGHSH and LQKENI. The CDR3 totals 16 residues. CDR3 in amino acids: CASSPYRGPLNTEAFF. DNA of the CDR3: TGTGCCAGCTCACCATACAGGGGGCCCTTGAACACTGAAGCTTTCTTT.

V and J are TRBV2 and TRBJ1-1, with a possible D match to TRBD1 (5 bases). From germline, CDR1 is SNHLY and CDR2 FYNNEI. The V end lost 8 bases, the J end lost 9 bases, and 16 bases lay between the germline ends. There are 12 residues in the CDR3. The CDR3 region is CASQVGTAQAFF. Written as DNA, the CDR3 is TGTGCCAGCCAGGTGGGGACTGCTCAAGCTTTCTTT.

The chain uses TRBV7-6 and TRBJ2-3; 11 bases map to TRBD2. The CDR3 runs to 14 residues. Germline V lookup: CDR1 SGHVS, CDR2 FNYEAQ. Losses at the gene ends were 6 bases for V and 6 bases for J; bases not matched to a gene: 5. CDR3 coding DNA: TGTGCCAGCAGTCGGACTAGCGGGTGGGATACGCAGTATTTT. This translates into CASSRTSGWDTQYF.

This clone was detected only a few times. The chain employs TRBV19 and TRBJ1-3; D gene unclear. The V gene lost 4 bases and the J gene lost 0 bases, with 16 bases spanning the gap. CDR3 size: 17 residues. Germline V gene lookup returns CDR1 LNHDA and CDR2 SQIVND (reference sequence). CDR3 sequence: CASSTTRSGHSGNTIYF. In DNA form, the CDR3 reads TGTGCCAGTAGTACAACCCGCAGCGGTCACTCTGGAAACACCATATATTTT.

This clone showed up just once. The rearrangement uses TRBV12-5 and TRBJ1-5; 7 nucleotides agree with TRBD1. J gave up 4 bases and V 3 bases, and 6 bases lay outside the gene matches. Germline assignment: CDR1 LGHNT and CDR2 FRNRAP. This CDR3 has 15 amino acids. The CDR3 region is CASGFPGQTNQPQHF. CDR3 DNA: TGTGCTAGTGGTTTTCCGGGACAGACAAATCAGCCCCAGCATTTT.

The chain couples TRBV7-9 to TRBJ2-1; 7 nucleotides align to TRBD2. V lost 4 bases and J lost 9; bases outside the gene matches: 9. CDR1 SEHNR and CDR2 FQNEAQ come from the germline V gene (reference sequence). The CDR3 extends over 14 amino acids. CDR3 in DNA: TGTGCCAGCAGCTCCGGGGGGAGAAAGGGTGAGCAGTTCTTC. Translated, it gives CASSSGGRKGEQFF.

This chain links TRBV5-1 with TRBJ2-3; 11 nucleotides match TRBD2. The trim removed 7 bases at V and 2 bases at J, leaving 9 bases unmatched. Germline CDR1 SGHRS, CDR2 YFSETQ. CDR3 length: 16 residues. CDR3 amino acids: CASGLAGITFTDTQYF. In DNA, the CDR3 is TGCGCCAGCGGACTAGCGGGTATTACTTTCACAGATACGCAGTATTTT.

The chain recombines TRBV9 with TRBJ2-5; a weak D match, TRBD1 (6 bases). This CDR3 spans 16 amino acids. Trimming cost V 0 bases and J 2 bases, with 14 bases left between them. The germline V gene encodes CDR1 SGDLS and CDR2 YYNGEE. The CDR3 loop is CASSVGGLGAQETQYF. The CDR3 bases are TGTGCCAGCAGCGTAGGGGGATTGGGGGCACAAGAGACCCAGTACTTC. The variable domain in full, with the rest retrieved from reference TRBV9 and TRBJ2-5, is DSGVTQTPKHLITATGQRVTLRCSPRSGDLSVYWYQQSLDQGLQFLIQYYNGEERAKGNILERFSAQQFPDLHSELNLSSLELGDSALYFCASSVGGLGAQETQYFGPGTRLLVL.

The chain couples TRBV7-2 to TRBJ2-5; 11 positions match TRBD2. Germline loops: CDR1 SGHTA, CDR2 FQGNSA. The CDR3 contains 16 residues. Germline trimming cut 4 bases from V and 0 bases from J; bases unmatched to any gene: 4. Here the CDR3 reads CASSSGLAGYQETQYF. CDR3 coding DNA: TGTGCCAGCAGCTCAGGACTAGCGGGCTACCAAGAGACCCAGTACTTC.

The J gene is TRBJ2-1, the V gene TRBV10-3; tentative D call: TRBD1 (6 bases). Germline-derived CDR1 and CDR2 are ENHRY and SYGVKD. The V end lost 6 bases, the J end lost 8 bases, and 17 bases lay between the germline ends. This CDR3 is built from 14 residues. The CDR3 protein is CAIRTGPDSHEQFF. In DNA, the CDR3 is TGTGCCATCAGGACAGGCCCGGACAGCCATGAGCAGTTCTTC.